Described below is a single T cell receptor beta chain sequence and its context. What it binds is not known. Trimming took 1 base from V and 6 from J, leaving 10 bases between them. This CDR3 region has 14 residues. Germline V gene sequence: CDR1 SGHDN, CDR2 FVKESK. TCRdb keeps only in-frame clones here, not all; method: immunoSEQ multiplex PCR. This table holds 90,000 to 95,000 clones, 82% found once. The entry originates in a study of radiation and T cells in renal cell carcinoma. Study-level points and caveats: In blood, top tumor clones expanded by 2 weeks, shrinking by 4.

As to time point: baseline pretreatment blood. This sample's treatment: 15 Gy SBRT to primary tumor, nephrectomy 4 weeks later. Serial blood draws occurred at baseline and 2 and 4 weeks post-SBRT. The tumor was a clear cell renal cell carcinoma. This material consisted of blood, taken from a patient whose treatment included radiotherapy and nephrectomy. This TCR was recovered from a man between 60 and 75 years old with renal cell carcinoma. This chain connects TRBV14 to TRBJ2-1; tentative D call: TRBD2 (5 bases). The CDR3 region has the DNA TGTGCCAGCAGCCAAGGAGGGAGTATCAATGAGCAGTTCTTC. Residues: CASSQGGSINEQFF.